The sequence of this T cell receptor beta chain was determined in a study of blood T cell repertoires in COVID-19. Study-level information: COVID-19 samples collected from the United States, Italy and Spain covered acute and convalescent phases. From T cells, B-cell-depleted T cells, or PBMCs came the material, which was cDNA or gDNA.

From germline, CDR1 is SNHLY and CDR2 FYNNEI. This CDR3 is built from 17 residues. V was pared by 5 bases and J by 0 bases, with 5 bases of the junction left unmatched. Original handling: Amplification from reference gene primers served as the basis for estimated nucleated cell counts. Data came from immunoSEQ multiplex PCR; TCRdb stores just in-frame clones and leaves some out. D and trimming come from the DNA, and the V and J calls and clone size come from that table. The sample carries over 200,000 clones, 75% to 90% recorded once. The gene calls are TRBV2 and TRBJ2-3, with TRBD2 matching over 13 bases. Sequenced sample: peripheral blood. The receptor's source is a human donor in a cohort sampled during active COVID-19. The CDR3 sequence is CASSTGLAGESTDTQYF. In DNA, the CDR3 is TGTGCCAGCAGTACAGGACTAGCGGGGGAGAGCACAGATACGCAGTATTTT.